Listed below are T cell receptor beta chains from one sample, sequenced in a study of T cell responses to AZD1222 COVID-19 vaccine. Only in-frame clones appear in the TCRdb table, and some are missing; sequencing was by immunoSEQ multiplex PCR. The table has some 61,000 clones, roughly nine tenths seen once. The source material was peripheral blood, sampled on day 0 of AZD1222 vaccination. The source of these receptors is an adult in good health. CDR3s include the opening cysteine and the closing phenylalanine or tryptophan. The D gene is left open where the match is weak. The size field is filled for only some rows; it gives once, few, many or a size class.

TRBJ2-3,TRBV24-1,NA,NA,TGTGCCACCAGTGATTATGGTAGCGTTGGGACAGATACGCAGTATTTT,CATSDYGSVGTDTQYF
TRBJ1-6,TRBV6-1,NA,NA,TGTGCCAGCAGTGAGCGGGACCTTAGCTCCTATAATTCACCCCTCCACTTT,CASSERDLSSYNSPLHF
TRBJ2-7,TRBV7-9,TRBD1,NA,TGTGCCAGCAGCCTAGTGGGGGGACAGGGCTTTGTTCTTTACTACGAGCAGTACTTC,CASSLVGGQGFVLYYEQYF
TRBJ2-1,TRBV6-6,NA,NA,TGTGCCAGCAGTCCCGCGTCTGATGAGCAGTTCTTC,CASSPASDEQFF
TRBJ1-6,TRBV10-3,TRBD1,NA,TGTGCCATCAGTGAGTCTGGGACAGCTAATTCACCCCTCCACTTT,CAISESGTANSPLHF
TRBJ1-1,TRBV29-1,NA,NA,TGCAGCGTTGGGCTGGGAAGAGGAGGGGCCCCAGGAACTGAAGCTTTCTTT,CSVGLGRGGAPGTEAFF
TRBJ1-4,TRBV12-5,TRBD1,NA,TGTGCTAGTGGTTTGACAAAGAGGACAGGGGGCGTTGAAAAACTGTTTTTT,CASGLTKRTGGVEKLFF
TRBJ2-2,TRBV19,NA,few,TGTGCCAGTATGATGGACAGTTCGAGGATCATGGGGGAGCTGTTTTTT,CASMMDSSRIMGELFF
TRBJ1-4,TRBV4-2,TRBD1,NA,TGTGCCAGCAGCCTAGACAGGGGGGGTGAAAAACTGTTTTTT,CASSLDRGGEKLFF
TRBJ2-4,TRBV4-3,TRBD2,NA,TGCGCCAGCAGCCAAGGGGCTAGCGGGGTGTCCCAAAACATTCAGTACTTC,CASSQGASGVSQNIQYF